This TCR beta chain was retrieved from a study of T-cell reconstitution after alpha-beta-depleted transplantation in children. This clonotype was seen at least ten times. The CDR3 length is 15 residues. V was cut by 4 bases and J by 4 bases, with 14 bases left in between. CDR1 is SGHTA, CDR2 FQGNSA, per germline. Unique molecular identifiers featured in how the TCRbeta library was prepared. In TCRdb, the PCR reads were re-called with MiXCR into one record per CDR3 protein. Of about 200,000 distinct CDR3 sequences listed, roughly 6% are singletons. This clonotype was sampled from a girl less than two years old with combined immunodeficiency, due to receive a stem cell transplant. This sequence joins TRBV7-2 and TRBJ2-1, with D perhaps matching TRBD2 (6 bases). Source: PBMCs, taken before TCRalphabeta/CD19-depleted stem cell transplant. CDR3 protein: CASSSFGGLYNEQFF. In DNA, the CDR3 is TGTGCCAGCAGCTCTTTCGGAGGGCTTTACAATGAGCAGTTCTTC. The full variable domain, completed using reference TRBV7-2 and TRBJ2-1, is GAGVSQSPSNKVTEKGKDVELRCDPISGHTALYWYRQSLGQGLEFLIYFQGNSAPDKSGLPSDRFSAERTGGSVSTLTIQRTQQEDSAVYLCASSSFGGLYNEQFFGPGTRLTVL.